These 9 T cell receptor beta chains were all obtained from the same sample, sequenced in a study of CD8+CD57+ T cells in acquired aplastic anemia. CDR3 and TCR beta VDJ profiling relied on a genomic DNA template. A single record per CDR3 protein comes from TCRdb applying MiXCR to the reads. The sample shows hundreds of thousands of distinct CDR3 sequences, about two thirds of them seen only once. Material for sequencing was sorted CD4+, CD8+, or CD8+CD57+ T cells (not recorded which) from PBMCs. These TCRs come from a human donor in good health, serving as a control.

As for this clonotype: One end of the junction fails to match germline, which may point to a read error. The CDR3: CASSPPGTGDNEQFF. The CDR3 region has the DNA TGTGCCAGCAGCCCTCCCGGGACAGGGGACAACGAGCAGTTCTTC. The chain joins TRBV7-8 to TRBJ2-1; 10 bases agree with TRBD1. Germline V gene data show CDR1 as SGHVS and CDR2 as FQNEAQ. The CDR3 spans 15 residues.

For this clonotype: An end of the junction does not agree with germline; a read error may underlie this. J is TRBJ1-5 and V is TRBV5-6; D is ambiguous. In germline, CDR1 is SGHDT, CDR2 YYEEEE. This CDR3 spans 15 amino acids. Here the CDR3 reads CASSDRLGPGQPQHF. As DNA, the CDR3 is TGCGCCAGCAGTGACCGATTGGGCCCTGGCCAGCCCCAGCATTTT.

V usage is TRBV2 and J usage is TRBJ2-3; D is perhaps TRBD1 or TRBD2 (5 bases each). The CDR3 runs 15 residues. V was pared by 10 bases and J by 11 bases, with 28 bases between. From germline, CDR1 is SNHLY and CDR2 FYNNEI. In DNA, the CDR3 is TGTGCCATCAGCCGGCAGGGTGGGATCACCGGGGAGCAGTATTTT. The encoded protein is CAISRQGGITGEQYF.

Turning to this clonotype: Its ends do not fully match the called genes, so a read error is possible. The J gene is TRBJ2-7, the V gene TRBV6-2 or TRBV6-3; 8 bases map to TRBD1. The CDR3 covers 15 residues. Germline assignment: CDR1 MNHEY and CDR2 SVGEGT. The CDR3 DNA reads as TGTGCCAGCAGATTTACCAGGGGGCTTCAATACGGGCAGTACTTC. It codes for CASRFTRGLQYGQYF.

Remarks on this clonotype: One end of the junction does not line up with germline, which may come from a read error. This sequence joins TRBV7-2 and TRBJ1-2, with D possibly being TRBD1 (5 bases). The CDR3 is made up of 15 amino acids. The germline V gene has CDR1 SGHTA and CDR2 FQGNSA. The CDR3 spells CASSLEAGQDYVYTF. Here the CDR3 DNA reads TGTGCCAGCAGCTTAGAGGCAGGGCAAGACTATGTCTACACCTTC. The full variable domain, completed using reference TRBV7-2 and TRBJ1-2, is GAGVSQSPSNKVTEKGKDVELRCDPISGHTALYWYRQSLGQGLEFLIYFQGNSAPDKSGLPSDRFSAERTGGSVSTLTIQRTQQEDSAVYLCASSLEAGQDYVYTFGSGTRLTVV.

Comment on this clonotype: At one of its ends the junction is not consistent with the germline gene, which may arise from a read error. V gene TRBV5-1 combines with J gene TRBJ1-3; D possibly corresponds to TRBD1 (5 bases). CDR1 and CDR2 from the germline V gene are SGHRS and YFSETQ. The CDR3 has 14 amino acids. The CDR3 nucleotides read TGTGCCAGCAGCCCAGGGACGGCTGCCTACACCATATATTTT. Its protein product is CASSPGTAAYTIYF.

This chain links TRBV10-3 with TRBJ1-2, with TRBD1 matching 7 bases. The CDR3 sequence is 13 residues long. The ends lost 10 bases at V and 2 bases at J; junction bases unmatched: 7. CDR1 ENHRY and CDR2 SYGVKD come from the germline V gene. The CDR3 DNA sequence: TGTGCCACTGGAGGACAGGTGAACTATGGCTACACCTTC. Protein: CATGGQVNYGYTF.

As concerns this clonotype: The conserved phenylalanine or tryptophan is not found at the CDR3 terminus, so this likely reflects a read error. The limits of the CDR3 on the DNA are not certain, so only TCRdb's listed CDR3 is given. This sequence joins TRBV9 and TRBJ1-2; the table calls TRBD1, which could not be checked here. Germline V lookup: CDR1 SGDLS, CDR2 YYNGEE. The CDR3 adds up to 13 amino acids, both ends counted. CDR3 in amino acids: CASSEDTGATDTL.

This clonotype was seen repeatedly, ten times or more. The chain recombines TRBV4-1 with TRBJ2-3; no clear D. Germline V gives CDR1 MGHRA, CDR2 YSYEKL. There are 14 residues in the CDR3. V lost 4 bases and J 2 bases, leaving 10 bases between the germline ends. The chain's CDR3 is CASSLADPTDTQYF. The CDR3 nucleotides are TGCGCCAGCAGCCTGGCCGACCCCACAGATACGCAGTATTTT.